A selection of T cell receptor beta chains follows, all from one sample in a study of blood T cell repertoires in COVID-19. Measured with immunoSEQ multiplex PCR; TCRdb has only the in-frame clones, and not every one. The repertoire has approximately 200,000 clones, about 90% of them found once; the top ten carry 3.7%. Sequenced: PBMCs or T cells enriched from blood (not recorded which). The origin of the receptors is a woman in her 30s who had been exposed to COVID-19. CDR3s include the opening cysteine and the closing phenylalanine or tryptophan. The D gene is left open where the match is weak. The size of a clone is reported for some rows only, either as once, few or many, or as a class for expanded clones.

j_call: TRBJ2-7; v_call: TRBV5-1; clone_size: -; d_call: TRBD1; cdr3_nt: TGCGCCAGCAGATCCGACAGGGCTTCCTACGAGCAGTACTTC; cdr3_aa: CASRSDRASYEQYF
j_call: TRBJ2-7; v_call: TRBV6-5; clone_size: -; d_call: -; cdr3_nt: TGTGCCAGCAGCCAGACCTACGAGCAGTACTTC; cdr3_aa: CASSQTYEQYF
j_call: TRBJ1-1; v_call: TRBV5-1; clone_size: -; d_call: -; cdr3_nt: TGCGCCAGCAGCATGGACAGAACGACCAACACTGAAGCTTTCTTT; cdr3_aa: CASSMDRTTNTEAFF
j_call: TRBJ1-6; v_call: TRBV30; clone_size: -; d_call: -; cdr3_nt: TGTGCCTGGAGCGTGGAGACAGCTAATTCACCCCTCCACTTT; cdr3_aa: CAWSVETANSPLHF
j_call: TRBJ1-6; v_call: TRBV28; clone_size: -; d_call: TRBD1; cdr3_nt: TGTGCCAGCAGCTACCGGACAGGGAAGATGAATTCACCCCTCCACTTT; cdr3_aa: CASSYRTGKMNSPLHF
j_call: TRBJ2-1; v_call: TRBV11-2; clone_size: -; d_call: TRBD2; cdr3_nt: TGTGCCAGCAGCTTAGGGGCGGGAGGTGGTTACAATGAGCAGTTCTTC; cdr3_aa: CASSLGAGGGYNEQFF
j_call: TRBJ1-1; v_call: TRBV2; clone_size: -; d_call: -; cdr3_nt: TGTGCCAGCAGTCTGCGGGTTCCCACTGAAGCTTTCTTT; cdr3_aa: CASSLRVPTEAFF
j_call: TRBJ1-5; v_call: TRBV28; clone_size: once; d_call: TRBD1; cdr3_nt: TGTGCCAGCAGTCTAGGACAGGGCAATCAGCCCCAGCATTTT; cdr3_aa: CASSLGQGNQPQHF
j_call: TRBJ2-2; v_call: TRBV6-6; clone_size: -; d_call: TRBD2; cdr3_nt: TGTGCCAGCAGTTACCGACTATTAGCGGGAGCCGGGGAGCTGTTTTTT; cdr3_aa: CASSYRLLAGAGELFF
j_call: TRBJ2-1; v_call: TRBV5-5; clone_size: once; d_call: TRBD2; cdr3_nt: TGTGCCAGCAGCTTCAGCGGGAGTTACAATGAGCAGTTCTTC; cdr3_aa: CASSFSGSYNEQFF
j_call: TRBJ2-1; v_call: TRBV5-1; clone_size: once; d_call: TRBD2; cdr3_nt: TGCGCCAGCAGCTTATTAGCGGGGAGCTACAATGAGCAGTTCTTC; cdr3_aa: CASSLLAGSYNEQFF
j_call: TRBJ1-1; v_call: TRBV7-9; clone_size: -; d_call: -; cdr3_nt: TGTGCCAGCAGCTTTGCAGGGGTGTACACTGAAGCTTTCTTT; cdr3_aa: CASSFAGVYTEAFF
j_call: TRBJ2-7; v_call: TRBV9; clone_size: once; d_call: TRBD1; cdr3_nt: TGTGCCAGCAGCGGATCCGGACAGGGACGCTACGAGCAGTACTTC; cdr3_aa: CASSGSGQGRYEQYF
j_call: TRBJ2-1; v_call: TRBV29-1; clone_size: -; d_call: TRBD1; cdr3_nt: TGCAGCGTTTCTACAGGGGCCCCTGAGCAGTTCTTC; cdr3_aa: CSVSTGAPEQFF
j_call: TRBJ2-1; v_call: TRBV18; clone_size: -; d_call: -; cdr3_nt: TGTGCCAGCTCTCCCGGCAGACAGGTCCCGGAGCAGTTCTTC; cdr3_aa: CASSPGRQVPEQFF
j_call: TRBJ2-3; v_call: TRBV18; clone_size: once; d_call: -; cdr3_nt: TGTGCCAGCTCACGGAGGCTAGCGCTCACCTCTAGCACAGATACGCAGTATTTT; cdr3_aa: CASSRRLALTSSTDTQYF
j_call: TRBJ1-2; v_call: TRBV19; clone_size: -; d_call: TRBD1; cdr3_nt: TGTGCCAGTAGTATGGGACAGGGAACGCATGGCTACACCTTC; cdr3_aa: CASSMGQGTHGYTF
j_call: TRBJ1-5; v_call: TRBV6-5; clone_size: -; d_call: -; cdr3_nt: TGTGCCAGCAATGGACAGTACCAGCCCCAGCATTTT; cdr3_aa: CASNGQYQPQHF
j_call: TRBJ1-1; v_call: TRBV5-1; clone_size: -; d_call: TRBD1; cdr3_nt: TGCGCCAGCAGCTTTACAGGGGGGAACACTGAAGCTTTCTTT; cdr3_aa: CASSFTGGNTEAFF
j_call: TRBJ2-5; v_call: TRBV5-1; clone_size: -; d_call: -; cdr3_nt: TGCGCCAGCAGCGGTGGACAGCAACAAGAGACCCAGTACTTC; cdr3_aa: CASSGGQQQETQYF
j_call: TRBJ2-7; v_call: TRBV25-1; clone_size: -; d_call: -; cdr3_nt: TGTGCCAGCAGTGAATATATTCATGGGGCCTCCTACGAGCAGTACTTC; cdr3_aa: CASSEYIHGASYEQYF
j_call: TRBJ1-4; v_call: TRBV30; clone_size: -; d_call: -; cdr3_nt: TGTGCCTGGAGTCTCATGGACAGAACTAATGAAAAACTGTTTTTT; cdr3_aa: CAWSLMDRTNEKLFF
j_call: TRBJ1-2; v_call: TRBV28; clone_size: -; d_call: -; cdr3_nt: TGTGCCAGCAGTTTAGGGCAGGGCGGCTATGGCTACACCTTC; cdr3_aa: CASSLGQGGYGYTF
j_call: TRBJ2-2; v_call: TRBV5-1; clone_size: once; d_call: TRBD2; cdr3_nt: TGCGCCAGCAGCCAAATAGCGGGAGTTGACACCGGGGAGCTGTTTTTT; cdr3_aa: CASSQIAGVDTGELFF
j_call: TRBJ2-3; v_call: TRBV13; clone_size: -; d_call: TRBD2; cdr3_nt: TGTGCCAGCAGCTCCACCTTAGCGGGAGGGCGCACAGATACGCAGTATTTT; cdr3_aa: CASSSTLAGGRTDTQYF
j_call: TRBJ1-5; v_call: TRBV30; clone_size: -; d_call: -; cdr3_nt: TGTGCCTGGAGTGTACGTTGGTCGGGAAACAACCGTATGGAGCCCCAGCATTTT; cdr3_aa: CAWSVRWSGNNRMEPQHF
j_call: TRBJ1-1; v_call: TRBV3-1/TRBV3-2; clone_size: -; d_call: -; cdr3_nt: TGTGCCAGCAGAAAGGACATGGGGAACACTGAAGCTTTCTTT; cdr3_aa: CASRKDMGNTEAFF
j_call: TRBJ1-1; v_call: TRBV5-5; clone_size: -; d_call: -; cdr3_nt: TGTGCCAGCAGCTTCATGCGGGGGGACACTGAAGCTTTCTTT; cdr3_aa: CASSFMRGDTEAFF